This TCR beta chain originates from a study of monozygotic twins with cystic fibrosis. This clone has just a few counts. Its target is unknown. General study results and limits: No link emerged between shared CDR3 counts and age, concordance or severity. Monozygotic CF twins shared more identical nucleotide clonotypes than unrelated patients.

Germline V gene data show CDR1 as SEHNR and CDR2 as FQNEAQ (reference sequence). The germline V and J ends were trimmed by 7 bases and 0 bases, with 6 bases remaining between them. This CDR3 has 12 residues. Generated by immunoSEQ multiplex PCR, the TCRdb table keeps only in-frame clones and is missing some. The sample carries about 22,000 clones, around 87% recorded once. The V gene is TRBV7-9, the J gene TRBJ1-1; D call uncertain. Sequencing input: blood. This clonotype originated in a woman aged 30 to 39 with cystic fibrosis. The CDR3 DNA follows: TGTGCCAGCATCGGATTGAACACTGAAGCTTTCTTT. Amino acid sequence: CASIGLNTEAFF.